This is a list of T cell receptor beta chains from one sample in a study of cytomegalovirus exposure and HLA in healthy donors. Sequencing used immunoSEQ multiplex PCR; TCRdb keeps in-frame clones, though not all of them. The data show about 180,000 clones, more than 65% seen once. Sequenced sample: PBMCs. All receptors come from a woman aged 45-59 years in good health and CMV-seronegative. CDR3s include the opening cysteine and the closing phenylalanine or tryptophan. Each record gives: V gene, J gene, clone size, D gene, CDR3 protein, CDR3 DNA. A D gene is named only where the DNA matches it firmly. For some rows the clone size is stated as once, few or many, or as a class when expanded; others skip it.

v_call: TRBV28
j_call: TRBJ1-5
clone_size: -
d_call: -
cdr3_aa: CASSKQGGQPRHF
cdr3_nt: TGTGCCAGCAGTAAACAGGGTGGGCAGCCCCGGCATTTT

v_call: TRBV2
j_call: TRBJ2-5
clone_size: -
d_call: TRBD1
cdr3_aa: CASRASGGRTGTQYF
cdr3_nt: TGTGCCAGCAGGGCGAGCGGTGGAAGGACAGGGACCCAGTACTTC

v_call: TRBV28
j_call: TRBJ2-2
clone_size: -
d_call: TRBD1
cdr3_aa: CASSSKRDRANTGELFF
cdr3_nt: TGTGCCAGCAGTTCCAAAAGAGACAGGGCGAACACCGGGGAGCTGTTTTTT

v_call: TRBV12-1
j_call: TRBJ2-3
clone_size: few
d_call: -
cdr3_aa: CASSSLHGRTRAVSHTDTQYF
cdr3_nt: TGTGCCAGCAGCTCCCTCCACGGGAGGACCCGTGCGGTGTCCCACACAGATACGCAGTATTTT

v_call: TRBV9
j_call: TRBJ1-1
clone_size: -
d_call: TRBD1
cdr3_aa: CASSSSGSGQGATADGAFF
cdr3_nt: TGTGCCAGCAGCTCCTCGGGCTCGGGACAGGGGGCGACGGCGGATGGAGCTTTCTTT

v_call: TRBV6-1
j_call: TRBJ2-5
clone_size: -
d_call: -
cdr3_aa: CASCYDSLFQETQYF
cdr3_nt: TGTGCCAGCTGCTATGACTCCTTATTTCAAGAGACCCAGTACTTC

v_call: TRBV19
j_call: TRBJ1-2
clone_size: -
d_call: TRBD1
cdr3_aa: CASSNRGLFGYTF
cdr3_nt: TGTGCCAGTAGTAACAGGGGGCTGTTTGGCTACACCTTC

v_call: TRBV15
j_call: TRBJ2-5
clone_size: -
d_call: -
cdr3_aa: CATGRSETQYF
cdr3_nt: TGTGCCACCGGGAGGAGTGAGACCCAGTACTTC

v_call: TRBV4-1
j_call: TRBJ2-5
clone_size: -
d_call: -
cdr3_aa: CASSHPARGETQYF
cdr3_nt: TGCGCCAGCAGCCATCCGGCGAGGGGGGAGACCCAGTACTTC

v_call: TRBV27
j_call: TRBJ1-6
clone_size: -
d_call: -
cdr3_aa: CATQGGNSPLHF
cdr3_nt: TGTGCCACACAGGGCGGTAATTCACCCCTCCACTTT

v_call: TRBV5-4
j_call: TRBJ1-4
clone_size: -
d_call: TRBD1
cdr3_aa: CASSPTGRTNEKLFF
cdr3_nt: TGTGCCAGCAGCCCGACAGGGAGGACTAATGAAAAACTGTTTTTT

v_call: TRBV18
j_call: TRBJ2-7
clone_size: -
d_call: TRBD1
cdr3_aa: CASSPAGTGDNEQYF
cdr3_nt: TGTGCCAGCTCACCCGCCGGGACAGGGGACAACGAGCAGTACTTC

v_call: TRBV11-1
j_call: TRBJ2-3
clone_size: -
d_call: -
cdr3_aa: CASSLFRADTQYF
cdr3_nt: TGTGCCAGCAGCTTGTTCCGAGCAGATACGCAGTATTTT

v_call: TRBV7-9
j_call: TRBJ2-3
clone_size: few
d_call: -
cdr3_aa: CASSRTLSSVSDTQYF
cdr3_nt: TGTGCCAGCAGCCGCACCCTCAGTTCTGTATCAGATACGCAGTATTTT

v_call: TRBV10-3
j_call: TRBJ2-7
clone_size: -
d_call: TRBD1
cdr3_aa: CAISELSRGSEEQYF
cdr3_nt: TGTGCCATCAGTGAGTTATCCAGGGGGTCGGAGGAGCAGTACTTC

v_call: TRBV5-1
j_call: TRBJ2-7
clone_size: -
d_call: -
cdr3_aa: CASSPVVGEEQYF
cdr3_nt: TGCGCCAGCAGCCCGGTAGTTGGAGAGGAGCAGTACTTC

v_call: TRBV4-3
j_call: TRBJ2-1
clone_size: -
d_call: TRBD1
cdr3_aa: CASSLDLGTGEGASPRNEQFF
cdr3_nt: TGCGCCAGCAGCCTCGATTTGGGGACAGGGGAAGGGGCCTCCCCGCGCAATGAGCAGTTCTTC

v_call: TRBV18
j_call: TRBJ2-2
clone_size: once
d_call: -
cdr3_aa: CASSPQGFGELFF
cdr3_nt: TGTGCCAGCTCACCCCAGGGATTCGGGGAGCTGTTTTTT

v_call: TRBV5-4
j_call: TRBJ2-1
clone_size: -
d_call: -
cdr3_aa: CASSLGLSRSYNEQFF
cdr3_nt: TGTGCCAGCAGCTTGGGACTATCCCGCTCCTACAATGAGCAGTTCTTC

v_call: TRBV5-1
j_call: TRBJ1-2
clone_size: -
d_call: TRBD1
cdr3_aa: CASSPNRDRVGGYTF
cdr3_nt: TGCGCCAGCAGCCCAAACCGGGACAGGGTAGGTGGCTACACCTTC

v_call: TRBV11-2
j_call: TRBJ1-2
clone_size: -
d_call: -
cdr3_aa: CASSQAGIYGYTF
cdr3_nt: TGTGCCAGCAGCCAGGCGGGGATCTATGGCTACACCTTC

v_call: TRBV5-1
j_call: TRBJ2-3
clone_size: -
d_call: TRBD2
cdr3_aa: CASSRGTSGVTDTQYF
cdr3_nt: TGCGCCAGCAGCCGAGGGACTAGCGGGGTAACAGATACGCAGTATTTT

v_call: TRBV28
j_call: TRBJ1-2
clone_size: -
d_call: TRBD1
cdr3_aa: CASSSGQGVLYGYTF
cdr3_nt: TGTGCCAGCAGTTCAGGACAGGGGGTCTTATATGGCTACACCTTC

v_call: TRBV7-9
j_call: TRBJ2-1
clone_size: -
d_call: -
cdr3_aa: CASSFPPRGSSNEQFF
cdr3_nt: TGTGCCAGCAGCTTTCCCCCCAGGGGATCTAGCAATGAGCAGTTCTTC

v_call: TRBV14
j_call: TRBJ1-2
clone_size: -
d_call: TRBD1
cdr3_aa: CASSQDYRGYGYTF
cdr3_nt: TGTGCCAGCAGCCAAGATTACAGGGGCTATGGCTACACCTTC

v_call: TRBV10-3
j_call: TRBJ1-6
clone_size: -
d_call: -
cdr3_aa: CAISDWETGDNSPLHF
cdr3_nt: TGTGCCATCAGTGACTGGGAGACAGGTGATAATTCACCCCTCCACTTT

v_call: TRBV2
j_call: TRBJ2-1
clone_size: -
d_call: TRBD2
cdr3_aa: CASTQGRTSGRSNEQFF
cdr3_nt: TGTGCCAGCACCCAGGGGAGGACTAGCGGGAGATCCAATGAGCAGTTCTTC

v_call: TRBV9
j_call: TRBJ2-3
clone_size: -
d_call: -
cdr3_aa: CASSAGNTDTQYF
cdr3_nt: TGTGCCAGCAGTGCGGGGAACACAGATACGCAGTATTTT

v_call: TRBV6-1
j_call: TRBJ1-5
clone_size: -
d_call: TRBD1
cdr3_aa: CASSATWDRGQNQPQHF
cdr3_nt: TGTGCCAGCAGTGCGACATGGGACAGGGGTCAGAATCAGCCCCAGCATTTT

v_call: TRBV4-1
j_call: TRBJ2-5
clone_size: -
d_call: -
cdr3_aa: CASSQEGYRSEKLYF
cdr3_nt: TGCGCCAGCAGCCAAGAAGGATACCGAAGCGAGAAGTTATACTTC

v_call: TRBV6-6
j_call: TRBJ2-1
clone_size: -
d_call: TRBD1
cdr3_aa: CASTPPGGRYEQFF
cdr3_nt: TGTGCCAGCACCCCGCCAGGGGGAAGGTATGAGCAGTTCTTC

v_call: TRBV28
j_call: TRBJ2-7
clone_size: -
d_call: -
cdr3_aa: CASSLRVYYEQYF
cdr3_nt: TGTGCCAGCAGTTTACGGGTTTACTACGAGCAGTACTTC

v_call: TRBV5-4
j_call: TRBJ2-5
clone_size: -
d_call: -
cdr3_aa: CASSPRGGGARRAETQYF
cdr3_nt: TGTGCCAGCAGCCCCCGGGGAGGGGGGGCCAGGAGGGCCGAGACCCAGTACTTC

v_call: TRBV5-6
j_call: TRBJ2-5
clone_size: -
d_call: -
cdr3_aa: CASSSGLETQYF
cdr3_nt: TGTGCCAGCAGCTCAGGGTTAGAGACCCAGTACTTC

v_call: TRBV7-3
j_call: TRBJ2-2
clone_size: -
d_call: TRBD2
cdr3_aa: CASSSGGTSGHTGYTGELFF
cdr3_nt: TGTGCCAGCAGCTCCGGGGGGACTAGCGGGCATACCGGGTACACCGGGGAGCTGTTTTTT

v_call: TRBV11-2
j_call: TRBJ2-2
clone_size: -
d_call: TRBD1
cdr3_aa: CASSSSWSGQGWPGELFF
cdr3_nt: TGTGCCAGCAGCTCATCCTGGTCGGGACAGGGATGGCCCGGGGAGCTGTTTTTT

v_call: TRBV25-1
j_call: TRBJ2-7
clone_size: -
d_call: -
cdr3_aa: CASSDSGGRGDEQYF
cdr3_nt: TGTGCCAGCAGTGACTCGGGGGGCAGGGGTGACGAGCAGTACTTC

v_call: TRBV15
j_call: TRBJ2-7
clone_size: -
d_call: TRBD1
cdr3_aa: CATSTATGGSYEQYF
cdr3_nt: TGTGCCACCAGCACCGCGACAGGGGGCTCCTACGAGCAGTACTTC

v_call: TRBV29-1
j_call: TRBJ2-7
clone_size: -
d_call: -
cdr3_aa: CSVSVASYEQYF
cdr3_nt: TGCAGCGTTAGTGTAGCGAGCTACGAGCAGTACTTC

v_call: TRBV30
j_call: TRBJ1-5
clone_size: few
d_call: TRBD1
cdr3_aa: CAWSVQQGQGARGQPQHF
cdr3_nt: TGTGCCTGGAGTGTACAGCAGGGACAGGGGGCGAGAGGTCAGCCCCAGCATTTT

v_call: TRBV7-3
j_call: TRBJ2-5
clone_size: -
d_call: TRBD1
cdr3_aa: CASSRDREETQYF
cdr3_nt: TGTGCCAGCAGCAGGGACAGGGAGGAGACCCAGTACTTC